This T cell receptor beta chain originates from a study of blood T cell repertoires in COVID-19. The V and J ends lost 5 bases and 1 base, in that order; junction bases with no gene match: 5. The CDR3 totals 15 residues. Germline V gene lookup returns CDR1 MDHEN and CDR2 SYDVKM. Repertoires were generated with immunoSEQ multiplex PCR, while TCRdb's copy carries only in-frame clones and drops some. The sample gives more than 250,000 clones, 75% to 90% of which show up once; about 2.2% is in the top ten. The chain carries TRBV28 and TRBJ2-7; 10 bases match TRBD1. Material for sequencing was peripheral blood. The TCR sequence derives from a woman under 40 who had recovered from COVID-19. CDR3 residues: CASSKPGQGSYEQYF. CDR3 coding DNA: TGTGCCAGCAGTAAACCGGGACAGGGGTCCTACGAGCAGTACTTC.